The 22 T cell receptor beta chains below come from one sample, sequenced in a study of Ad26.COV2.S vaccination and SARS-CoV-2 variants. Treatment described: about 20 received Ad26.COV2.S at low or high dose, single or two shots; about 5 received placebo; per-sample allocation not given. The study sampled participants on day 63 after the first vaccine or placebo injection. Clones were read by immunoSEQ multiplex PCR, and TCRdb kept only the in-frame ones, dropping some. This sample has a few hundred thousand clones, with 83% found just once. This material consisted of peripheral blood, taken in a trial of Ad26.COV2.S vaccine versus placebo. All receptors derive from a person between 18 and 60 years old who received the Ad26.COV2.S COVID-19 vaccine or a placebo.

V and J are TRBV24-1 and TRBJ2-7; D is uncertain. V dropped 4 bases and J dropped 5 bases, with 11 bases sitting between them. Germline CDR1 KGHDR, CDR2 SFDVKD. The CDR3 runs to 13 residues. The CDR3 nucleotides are TGTGCCACCAGTGACCCCAGCATCAACGAGCAGTACTTC. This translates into CATSDPSINEQYF.

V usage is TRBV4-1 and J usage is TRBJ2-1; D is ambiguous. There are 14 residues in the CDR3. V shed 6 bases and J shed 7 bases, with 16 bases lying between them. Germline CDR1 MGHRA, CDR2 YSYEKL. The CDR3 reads CASRKGPVPNEQFF. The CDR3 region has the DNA TGCGCCAGCAGAAAGGGCCCCGTCCCAAATGAGCAGTTCTTC.

The CDR3 region has the DNA TGTGCCAGCAGAGCCTCCGGGACTAGCGGGTTAAATGAGCAGTTCTTC. Protein product: CASRASGTSGLNEQFF. V usage is TRBV2 and J usage is TRBJ2-1, with 12 bases matching TRBD2. The CDR3 runs to 16 residues. V shed 6 bases and J 7 bases; nucleotides not matched to a gene: 10. CDR1 is SNHLY, CDR2 FYNNEI, per germline.

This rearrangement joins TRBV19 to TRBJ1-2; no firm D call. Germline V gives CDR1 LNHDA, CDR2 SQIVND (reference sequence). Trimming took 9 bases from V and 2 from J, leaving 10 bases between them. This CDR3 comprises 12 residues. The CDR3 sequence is CASQSPNYGYTF. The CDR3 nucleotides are TGTGCCAGCCAGTCGCCCAACTATGGCTACACCTTC.

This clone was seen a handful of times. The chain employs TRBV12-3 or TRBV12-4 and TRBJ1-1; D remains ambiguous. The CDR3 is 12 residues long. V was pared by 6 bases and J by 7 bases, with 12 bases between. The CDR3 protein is CASSQYRVEAFF. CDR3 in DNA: TGTGCCAGCAGCCAATATAGGGTTGAAGCTTTCTTT.

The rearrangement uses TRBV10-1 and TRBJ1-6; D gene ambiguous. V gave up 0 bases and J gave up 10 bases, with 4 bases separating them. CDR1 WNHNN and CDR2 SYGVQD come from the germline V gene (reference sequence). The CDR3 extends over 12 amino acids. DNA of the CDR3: TGCGCCAGCAGTGAGTCGGGCTCACCCCTCCACTTT. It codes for CASSESGSPLHF.

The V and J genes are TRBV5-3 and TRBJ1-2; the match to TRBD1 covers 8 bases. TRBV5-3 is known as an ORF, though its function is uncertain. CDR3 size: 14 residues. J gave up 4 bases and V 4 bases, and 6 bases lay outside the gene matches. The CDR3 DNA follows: TGTGCCAGAAGCCCTAGACAGGGGCGCTATGGCTACACCTTC. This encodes CARSPRQGRYGYTF.

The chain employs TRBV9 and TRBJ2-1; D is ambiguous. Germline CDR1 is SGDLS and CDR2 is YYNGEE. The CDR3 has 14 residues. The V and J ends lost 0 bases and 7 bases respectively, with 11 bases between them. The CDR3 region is CASSVGNRANEQFF. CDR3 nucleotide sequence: TGTGCCAGCAGCGTAGGGAACCGGGCTAATGAGCAGTTCTTC. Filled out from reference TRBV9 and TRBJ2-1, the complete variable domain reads DSGVTQTPKHLITATGQRVTLRCSPRSGDLSVYWYQQSLDQGLQFLIQYYNGEERAKGNILERFSAQQFPDLHSELNLSSLELGDSALYFCASSVGNRANEQFFGPGTRLTVL.

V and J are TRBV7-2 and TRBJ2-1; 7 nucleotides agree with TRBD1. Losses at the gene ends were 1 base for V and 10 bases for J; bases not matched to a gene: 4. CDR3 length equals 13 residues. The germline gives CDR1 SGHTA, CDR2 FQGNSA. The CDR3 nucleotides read TGTGCCAGCAGCTTAGAGAGGGGGCAGGAGCAGTTCTTC. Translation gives CASSLERGQEQFF.

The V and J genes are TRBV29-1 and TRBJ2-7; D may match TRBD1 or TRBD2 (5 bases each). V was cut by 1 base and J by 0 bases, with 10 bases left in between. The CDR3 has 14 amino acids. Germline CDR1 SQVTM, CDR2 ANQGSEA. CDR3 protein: CSVEGDGSSYEQYF. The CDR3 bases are TGCAGCGTTGAAGGGGACGGTAGCTCCTACGAGCAGTACTTC.

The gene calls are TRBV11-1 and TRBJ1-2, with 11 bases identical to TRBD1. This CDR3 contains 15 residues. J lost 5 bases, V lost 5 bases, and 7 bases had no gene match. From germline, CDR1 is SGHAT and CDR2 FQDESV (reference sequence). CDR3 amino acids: CASSHRTGGKYGYTF. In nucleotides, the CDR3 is TGTGCCAGCAGCCACCGGACAGGGGGCAAGTATGGCTACACCTTC.

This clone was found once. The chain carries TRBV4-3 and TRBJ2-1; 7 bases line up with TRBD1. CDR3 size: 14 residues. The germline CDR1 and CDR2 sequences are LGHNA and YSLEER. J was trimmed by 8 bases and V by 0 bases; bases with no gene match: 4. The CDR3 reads CASSQDRQGYEQFF. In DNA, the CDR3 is TGCGCCAGCAGCCAAGATCGACAGGGTTATGAGCAGTTCTTC.

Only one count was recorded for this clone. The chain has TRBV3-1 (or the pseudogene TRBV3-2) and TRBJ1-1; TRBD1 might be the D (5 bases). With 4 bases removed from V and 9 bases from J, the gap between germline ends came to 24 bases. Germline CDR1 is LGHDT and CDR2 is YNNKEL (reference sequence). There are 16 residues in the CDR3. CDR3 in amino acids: CASSRRGYTIGFQAFF. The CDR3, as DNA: TGTGCCAGCAGCCGAAGGGGCTACACCATAGGATTCCAAGCTTTCTTT.

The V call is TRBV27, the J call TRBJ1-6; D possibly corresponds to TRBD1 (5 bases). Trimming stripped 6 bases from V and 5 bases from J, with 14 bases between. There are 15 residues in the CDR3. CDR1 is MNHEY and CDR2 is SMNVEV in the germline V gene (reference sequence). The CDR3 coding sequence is TGTGCCAGCAGAGAGCGACAGCGGAATAATTCACCCCTCCACTTT. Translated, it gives CASRERQRNNSPLHF.

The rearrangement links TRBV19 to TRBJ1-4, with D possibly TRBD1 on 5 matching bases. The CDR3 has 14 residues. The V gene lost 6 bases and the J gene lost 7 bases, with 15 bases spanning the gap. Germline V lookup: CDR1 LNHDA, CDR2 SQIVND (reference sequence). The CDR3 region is CASSPGGVREKLFF. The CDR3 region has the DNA TGTGCCAGTAGCCCGGGGGGGGTACGTGAAAAACTGTTTTTT.

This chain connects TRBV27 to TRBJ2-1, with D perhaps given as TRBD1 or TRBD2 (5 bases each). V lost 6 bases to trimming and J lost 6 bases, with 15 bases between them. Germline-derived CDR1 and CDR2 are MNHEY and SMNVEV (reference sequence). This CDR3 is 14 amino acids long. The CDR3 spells CASSWGPQSNEQFF. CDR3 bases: TGTGCCAGCAGCTGGGGACCTCAAAGCAATGAGCAGTTCTTC.

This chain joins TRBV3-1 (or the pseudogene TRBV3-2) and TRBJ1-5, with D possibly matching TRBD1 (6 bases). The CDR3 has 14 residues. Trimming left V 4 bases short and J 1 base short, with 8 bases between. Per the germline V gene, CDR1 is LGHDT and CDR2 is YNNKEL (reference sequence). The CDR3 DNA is TGTGCCAGCAGCCGAGGACAGAGCAATCAGCCCCAGCATTTT. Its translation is CASSRGQSNQPQHF.

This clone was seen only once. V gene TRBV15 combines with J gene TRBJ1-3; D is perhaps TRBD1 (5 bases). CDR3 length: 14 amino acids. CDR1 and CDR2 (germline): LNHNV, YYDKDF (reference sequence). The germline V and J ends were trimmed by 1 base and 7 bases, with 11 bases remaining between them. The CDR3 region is CATSRVRAGNTIYF. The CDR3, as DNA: TGTGCCACCAGCAGAGTGCGGGCAGGGAACACCATATATTTT.

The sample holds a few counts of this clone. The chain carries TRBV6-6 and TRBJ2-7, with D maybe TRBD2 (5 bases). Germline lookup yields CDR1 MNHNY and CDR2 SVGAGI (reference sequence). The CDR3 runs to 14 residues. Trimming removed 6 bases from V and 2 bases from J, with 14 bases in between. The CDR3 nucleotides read TGTGCCAGCAGACCCGGGGTAGATCCCTACGAGCAGTACTTC. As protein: CASRPGVDPYEQYF.

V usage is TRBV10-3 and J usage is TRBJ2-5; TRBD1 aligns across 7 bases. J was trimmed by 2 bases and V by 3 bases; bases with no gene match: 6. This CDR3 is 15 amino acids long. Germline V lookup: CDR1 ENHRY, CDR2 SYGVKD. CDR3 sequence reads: CAISEDRAMQETQYF. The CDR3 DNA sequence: TGTGCCATCAGTGAAGACAGGGCGATGCAAGAGACCCAGTACTTC.

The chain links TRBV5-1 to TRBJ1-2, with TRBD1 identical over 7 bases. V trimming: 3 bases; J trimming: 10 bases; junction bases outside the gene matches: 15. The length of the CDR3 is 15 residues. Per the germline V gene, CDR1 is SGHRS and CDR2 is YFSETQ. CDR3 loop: CASSSTTGTFQVYTF. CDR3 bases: TGCGCCAGCAGCTCGACGACAGGGACCTTTCAGGTCTACACCTTC.

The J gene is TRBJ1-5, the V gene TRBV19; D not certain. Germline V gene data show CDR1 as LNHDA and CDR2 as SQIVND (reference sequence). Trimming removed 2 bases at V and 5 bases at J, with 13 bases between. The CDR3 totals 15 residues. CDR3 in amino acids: CASSITENYYQPQHF. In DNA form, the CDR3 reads TGTGCCAGTAGTATAACGGAGAACTATTATCAGCCCCAGCATTTT. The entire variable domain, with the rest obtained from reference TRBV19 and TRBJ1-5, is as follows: DGGITQSPKYLFRKEGQNVTLSCEQNLNHDAMYWYRQDPGQGLRLIYYSQIVNDFQKGDIAEGYSVSREKKESFPLTVTSAQKNPTAFYLCASSITENYYQPQHFGDGTRLSIL.